One sample yielded the 10 T cell receptor beta chains listed below, sequenced in a study of shared clonotypes between healthy human individuals. Sequencing was performed with immunoSEQ multiplex PCR; in TCRdb, only in-frame clones are kept and a portion is missing. Among approximately 1,000,000 clones listed, more than 75% were seen once. The sample consisted of memory CD4+ T cells from PBMCs. As for subset: CD45RA-negative fraction. The receptors originated from a man aged 18 to 29 in good health. Some clones in this sample may be carry-over from other donors' samples.

J is TRBJ2-3 and V is TRBV18, with a weak D call TRBD1 (5 bases). Trimming took 5 bases from V and 2 from J, leaving 8 bases between them. Germline V gives CDR1 KGHSH, CDR2 LQKENI. There are 13 residues in the CDR3. The CDR3 DNA reads as TGTGCCAGCTCAACAGGCCACACAGATACGCAGTATTTT. Its translation is CASSTGHTDTQYF.

This chain links TRBV5-1 with TRBJ2-3, with a tentative D call TRBD2 (6 bases). The ends were cut back, 0 bases at V and 4 bases at J, with 15 bases in the middle. The CDR3 has 16 residues. Germline CDR1 SGHRS, CDR2 YFSETQ. CDR3 nucleotides: TGCGCCAGCAGCTTGGGAACCGGGAGTGGGTCAGATACGCAGTATTTT. Its translation is CASSLGTGSGSDTQYF. Variable domain in full (rest from reference TRBV5-1 and TRBJ2-3): KAGVTQTPRYLIKTRGQQVTLSCSPISGHRSVSWYQQTPGQGLQFLFEYFSETQRNKGNFPGRFSGRQFSNSRSEMNVSTLELGDSALYLCASSLGTGSGSDTQYFGPGTRLTVL.

This chain uses TRBV7-2 with TRBJ2-1, with 9 bases fitting TRBD1. Trimming took 5 bases from V and 7 from J; bases not matched to a gene: 12. The CDR3 totals 16 residues. Germline loops: CDR1 SGHTA, CDR2 FQGNSA. This chain's CDR3 is CASSQGTGTGWNEQFF. The CDR3 DNA reads as TGTGCCAGCAGCCAAGGAACCGGGACAGGGTGGAATGAGCAGTTCTTC.

The V and J genes are TRBV6-6 and TRBJ1-2, with D possibly TRBD1 on 6 matching bases. The CDR3 covers 15 residues. V shed 7 bases and J shed 7 bases, with 22 bases lying between them. Looked up from germline, CDR1 is MNHNY and CDR2 is SVGAGI (reference sequence). This CDR3 is CASKPSGGRISGYTF. CDR3 coding DNA: TGTGCCAGCAAGCCTAGCGGGGGGCGGATAAGTGGCTACACCTTC.

The chain is built from TRBV10-1 and TRBJ1-1, with 9 bases matching TRBD1. Germline V lookup: CDR1 WNHNN, CDR2 SYGVQD (reference sequence). With 1 base clipped from V and 7 bases from J, the junction kept 4 bases outside the gene matches. The CDR3 spans 14 residues. The CDR3 sequence: CASSELTGGGEAFF. The CDR3 DNA follows: TGCGCCAGCAGTGAGTTAACAGGGGGCGGTGAAGCTTTCTTT.

This chain connects TRBV11-1 to TRBJ2-5; possibly TRBD2 for D (6 bases). Germline assignment: CDR1 SGHAT and CDR2 FQDESV (reference sequence). The CDR3 has 16 amino acids. V was clipped by 0 bases and J by 4 bases, with 15 bases between them. For the CDR3, the DNA is TGTGCCAGCAGCTTAGCGGGTTCGGGAGTAGGAGAGACCCAGTACTTC. Translating it yields CASSLAGSGVGETQYF.

V gene TRBV7-2 combines with J gene TRBJ2-3; no reliable D call. This CDR3 is 14 amino acids long. Germline V gives CDR1 SGHTA, CDR2 FQGNSA. Trimming removed 0 bases from V and 2 bases from J, with 6 bases in between. The CDR3 DNA is TGTGCCAGCAGCTTAGCGACCTTCACAGATACGCAGTATTTT. Its translation is CASSLATFTDTQYF.

Only a few counts were recorded for this clone. The gene calls are TRBV6-1 and TRBJ2-5; D gene ambiguous. This CDR3 spans 15 amino acids. Germline V gene lookup returns CDR1 MNHNS and CDR2 SASEGT. V lost 4 bases and J lost 5, with 17 bases in between. The CDR3 DNA reads as TGTGCCAGCAGTGCCAATATGGGATTTGGGGAGACCCAGTACTTC. Protein: CASSANMGFGETQYF.

The chain carries TRBV5-6 and TRBJ1-4, with 7 bases lining up with TRBD1. CDR1 is SGHDT, CDR2 YYEEEE, per germline. The junction had 4 bases not matched to a gene; V was cut back by 4 bases and J by 7 bases. The CDR3 has 13 amino acids. CDR3 DNA: TGTGCCAGCAGCCGAAACAGGGGTGAAAAACTGTTTTTT. Translation gives CASSRNRGEKLFF.

The chain links TRBV7-9 to TRBJ1-2; D gene uncertain. Germline loops: CDR1 SEHNR, CDR2 FQNEAQ (reference sequence). The V gene lost 6 bases and the J gene lost 0 bases, with 5 bases spanning the gap. The CDR3 extends over 12 amino acids. CDR3 loop: CASSRANYGYTF. The CDR3 coding sequence is TGTGCCAGCAGTCGGGCTAACTATGGCTACACCTTC.